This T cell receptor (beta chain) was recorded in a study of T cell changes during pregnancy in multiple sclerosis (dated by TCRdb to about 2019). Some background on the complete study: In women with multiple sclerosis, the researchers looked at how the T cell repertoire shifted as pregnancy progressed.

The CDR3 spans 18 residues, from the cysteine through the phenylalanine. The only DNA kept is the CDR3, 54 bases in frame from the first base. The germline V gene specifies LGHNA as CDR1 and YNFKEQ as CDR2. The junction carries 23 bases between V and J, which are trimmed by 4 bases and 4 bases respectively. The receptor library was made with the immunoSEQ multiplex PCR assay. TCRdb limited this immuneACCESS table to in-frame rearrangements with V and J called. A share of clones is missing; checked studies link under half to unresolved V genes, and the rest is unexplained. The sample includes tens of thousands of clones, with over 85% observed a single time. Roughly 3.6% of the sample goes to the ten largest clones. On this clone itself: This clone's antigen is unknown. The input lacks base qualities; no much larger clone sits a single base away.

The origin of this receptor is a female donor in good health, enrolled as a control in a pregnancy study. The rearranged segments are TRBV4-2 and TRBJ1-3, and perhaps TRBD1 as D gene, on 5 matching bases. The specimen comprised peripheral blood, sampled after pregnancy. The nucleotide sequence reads TGTGCCAGCAGCCCCCCGTGGGGTCGGGGGGACGGAGGAAACACCATATATTTT. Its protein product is CASSPPWGRGDGGNTIYF.